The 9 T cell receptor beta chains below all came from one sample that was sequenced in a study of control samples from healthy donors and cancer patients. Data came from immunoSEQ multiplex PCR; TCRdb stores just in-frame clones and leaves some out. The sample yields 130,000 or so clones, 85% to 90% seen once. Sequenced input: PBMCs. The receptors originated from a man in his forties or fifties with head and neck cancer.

The CDR3 region is CAISESRTGGNTEAFF. DNA of the CDR3: TGTGCCATCAGTGAGTCGAGGACAGGGGGGAACACTGAAGCTTTCTTT. The J gene is TRBJ1-1, the V gene TRBV10-3; 10 nucleotides agree with TRBD1. Trimming at V came to 0 bases and at J to 1 base, leaving 2 bases not matched to a gene. This CDR3 has 16 residues. The germline V gene has CDR1 ENHRY and CDR2 SYGVKD.

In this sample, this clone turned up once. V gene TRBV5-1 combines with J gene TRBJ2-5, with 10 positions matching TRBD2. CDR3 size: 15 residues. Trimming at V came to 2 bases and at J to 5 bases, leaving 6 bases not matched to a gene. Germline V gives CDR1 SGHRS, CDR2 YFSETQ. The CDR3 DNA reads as TGCGCCAGCAGCTTCCTAGCGGGAGTATTGGAGACCCAGTACTTC. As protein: CASSFLAGVLETQYF.

DNA for the CDR3: TGTGCCATCAGTGACAATGCAGGGAGGACCTACGAGCAGTACTTC. Its protein is CAISDNAGRTYEQYF. The genes are TRBV10-3 and TRBJ2-7; D may be TRBD2 (6 bases). Trimming took 3 bases from V and 2 from J, leaving 14 bases between them. Germline V gene data show CDR1 as ENHRY and CDR2 as SYGVKD. The CDR3 runs 15 residues.

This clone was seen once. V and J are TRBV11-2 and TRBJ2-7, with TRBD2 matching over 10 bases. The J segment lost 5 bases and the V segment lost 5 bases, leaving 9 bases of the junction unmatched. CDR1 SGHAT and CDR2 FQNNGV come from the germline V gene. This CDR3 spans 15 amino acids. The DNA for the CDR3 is TGTGCCAGCAGCCGTACCGGGACTAGCGCTCACGAGCAGTACTTC. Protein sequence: CASSRTGTSAHEQYF.

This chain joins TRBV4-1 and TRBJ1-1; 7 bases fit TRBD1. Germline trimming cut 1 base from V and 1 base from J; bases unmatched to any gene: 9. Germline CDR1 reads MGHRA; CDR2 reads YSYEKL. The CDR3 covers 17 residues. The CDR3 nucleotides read TGCGCCAGCAGCCAAGCCACCTACAGGGGACCGAACACTGAAGCTTTCTTT. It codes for CASSQATYRGPNTEAFF.

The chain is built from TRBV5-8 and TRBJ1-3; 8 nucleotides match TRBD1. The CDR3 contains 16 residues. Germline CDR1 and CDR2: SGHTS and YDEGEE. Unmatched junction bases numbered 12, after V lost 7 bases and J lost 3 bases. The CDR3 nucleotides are TGTGCCAGCCTACCTTGGACAGGGATGGTTGGAAACACCATATATTTT. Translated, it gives CASLPWTGMVGNTIYF.

CDR3 sequence reads: CASSRTSGSTYEQYF. For the CDR3, the DNA is TGCGCCAGCAGCCGGACTAGCGGGAGTACCTACGAGCAGTACTTC. The V gene is TRBV5-1, the J gene TRBJ2-7; 13 positions agree with TRBD2. Germline V gene sequence: CDR1 SGHRS, CDR2 YFSETQ. CDR3 length equals 15 residues. V shed 4 bases, J shed 2 bases, and the junction held 3 bases outside the gene matches.

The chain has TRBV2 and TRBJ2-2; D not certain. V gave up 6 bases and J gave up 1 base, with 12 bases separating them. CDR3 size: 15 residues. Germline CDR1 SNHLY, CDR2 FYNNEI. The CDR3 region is CASSLWGLNTGELFF. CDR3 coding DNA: TGTGCCAGCAGCCTCTGGGGTCTGAACACCGGGGAGCTGTTTTTT. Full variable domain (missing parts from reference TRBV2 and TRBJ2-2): EPEVTQTPSHQVTQMGQEVILRCVPISNHLYFYWYRQILGQKVEFLVSFYNNEISEKSEIFDDQFSVERPDGSNFTLKIRSTKLEDSAMYFCASSLWGLNTGELFFGEGSRLTVL.

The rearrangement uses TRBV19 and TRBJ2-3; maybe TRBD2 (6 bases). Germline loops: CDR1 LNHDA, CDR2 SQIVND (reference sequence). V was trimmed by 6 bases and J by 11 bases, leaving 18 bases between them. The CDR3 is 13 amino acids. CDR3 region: CASRRDSLGRQYF. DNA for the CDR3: TGTGCCAGTAGAAGGGACTCCTTGGGGAGGCAGTATTTT.